The present T cell receptor beta chain was sequenced within a study of CD8+ T cells in alopecia areata. General study results and limits: Clonality was higher in lesional than normal scalp, especially in alopecia totalis/universalis.

After isolation, RNA underwent reverse transcription to generate cDNA as the sequencing template. Some clones are missing from TCRdb's copy, which holds only in-frame ones; the method was immunoSEQ multiplex PCR. Among about 260,000 clones listed, 50% to 75% were seen once. A single count supports this clone. Antigen: not known. Treatment described: oral pan-JAK inhibitor, 5-10 mg twice daily. Both peripheral blood and punch biopsies of lesional scalp skin were obtained from patients who had alopecia areata. Losses at the gene ends were 0 bases for V and 10 bases for J; bases not matched to a gene: 7. CDR3 length: 16 residues. Germline V CDR1 and CDR2: LGHNA, YNFKEQ.

This chain links TRBV4-2 with TRBJ1-6; 9 positions match TRBD1. This clonotype originated in a human donor with alopecia areata. This sample comprised CD4+ T cells sorted from blood, obtained between weeks 51 and 52, from a patient treated with tofacitinib. DNA of the CDR3: TGTGCCAGCAGCCAAGACCCGGGACAGGGTCCCTCACCCCTCCACTTT. Translated: CASSQDPGQGPSPLHF.